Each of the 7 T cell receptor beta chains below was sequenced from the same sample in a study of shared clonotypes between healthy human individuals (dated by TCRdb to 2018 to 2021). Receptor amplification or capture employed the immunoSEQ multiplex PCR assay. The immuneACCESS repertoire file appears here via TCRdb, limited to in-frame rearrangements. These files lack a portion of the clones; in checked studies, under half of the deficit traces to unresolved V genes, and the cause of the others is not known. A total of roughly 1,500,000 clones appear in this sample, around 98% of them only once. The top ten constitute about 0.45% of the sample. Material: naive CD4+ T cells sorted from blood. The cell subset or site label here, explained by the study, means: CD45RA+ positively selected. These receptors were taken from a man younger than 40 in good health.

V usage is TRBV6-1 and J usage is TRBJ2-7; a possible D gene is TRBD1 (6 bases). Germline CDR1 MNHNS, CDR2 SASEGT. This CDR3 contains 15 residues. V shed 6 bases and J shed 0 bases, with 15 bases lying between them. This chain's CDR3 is CASSRRGPSSYEQYF. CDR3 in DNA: TGTGCCAGCAGCCGCAGGGGCCCCAGCTCCTACGAGCAGTACTTC.

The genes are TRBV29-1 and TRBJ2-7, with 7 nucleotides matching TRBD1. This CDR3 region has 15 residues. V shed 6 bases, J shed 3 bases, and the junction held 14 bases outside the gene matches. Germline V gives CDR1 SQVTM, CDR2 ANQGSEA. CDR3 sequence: CSVKEPGGNIYEQYF. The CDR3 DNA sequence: TGCAGCGTGAAGGAACCAGGGGGAAATATCTACGAGCAGTACTTC.

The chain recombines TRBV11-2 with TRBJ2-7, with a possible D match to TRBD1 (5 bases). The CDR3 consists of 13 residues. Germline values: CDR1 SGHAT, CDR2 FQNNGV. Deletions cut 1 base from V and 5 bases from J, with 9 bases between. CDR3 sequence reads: CASSLAGLNEQYF. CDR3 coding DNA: TGTGCCAGCAGCTTAGCAGGGTTGAACGAGCAGTACTTC.

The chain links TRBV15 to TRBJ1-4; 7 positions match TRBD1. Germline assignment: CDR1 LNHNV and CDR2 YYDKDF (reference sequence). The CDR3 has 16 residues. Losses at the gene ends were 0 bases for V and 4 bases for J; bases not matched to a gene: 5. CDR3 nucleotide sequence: TGTGCCACCAGCAGAGATCGGACAGGTTTTAATGAAAAACTGTTTTTT. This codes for CATSRDRTGFNEKLFF.

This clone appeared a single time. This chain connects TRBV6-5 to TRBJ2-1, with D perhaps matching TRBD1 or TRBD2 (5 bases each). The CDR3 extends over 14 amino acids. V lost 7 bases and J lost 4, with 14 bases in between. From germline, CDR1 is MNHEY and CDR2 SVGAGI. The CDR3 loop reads CASTRARGYNEQFF. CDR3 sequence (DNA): TGTGCCAGCACCCGAGCGAGGGGTTACAATGAGCAGTTCTTC.

This CDR3 is CASSLTSPYEQYF. As DNA, the CDR3 is TGTGCCAGCAGCTTAACAAGCCCCTACGAGCAGTACTTC. The chain couples TRBV11-1 to TRBJ2-7, with D unresolved. Germline CDR1 reads SGHAT; CDR2 reads FQDESV (reference sequence). V was clipped by 2 bases and J by 2 bases, with 7 bases between them. The CDR3 totals 13 residues.

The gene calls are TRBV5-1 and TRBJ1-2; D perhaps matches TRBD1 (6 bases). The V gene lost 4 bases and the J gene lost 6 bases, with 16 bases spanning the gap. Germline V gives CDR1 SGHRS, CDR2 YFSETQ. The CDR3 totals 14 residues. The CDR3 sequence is CASSERNRVHGYTF. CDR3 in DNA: TGCGCCAGCAGCGAAAGAAACAGGGTTCATGGCTACACCTTC.